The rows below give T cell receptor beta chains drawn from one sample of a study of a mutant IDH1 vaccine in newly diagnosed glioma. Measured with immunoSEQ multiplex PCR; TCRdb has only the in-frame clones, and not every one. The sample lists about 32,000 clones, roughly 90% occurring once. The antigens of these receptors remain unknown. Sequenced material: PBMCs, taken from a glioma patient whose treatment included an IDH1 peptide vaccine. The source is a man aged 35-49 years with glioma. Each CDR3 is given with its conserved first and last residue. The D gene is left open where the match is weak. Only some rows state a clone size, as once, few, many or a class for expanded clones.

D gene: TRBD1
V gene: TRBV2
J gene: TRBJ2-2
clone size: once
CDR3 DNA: TGTGCCAGCAGTGGAGGACAGGGCGTCCGCACCGGGGAGCTGTTTTTT
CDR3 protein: CASSGGQGVRTGELFF

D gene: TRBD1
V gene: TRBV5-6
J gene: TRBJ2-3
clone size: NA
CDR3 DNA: TGTGCCAGCAGCTTCGTGGGGAGGACAGGGGGAGATACGCAGTATTTT
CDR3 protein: CASSFVGRTGGDTQYF

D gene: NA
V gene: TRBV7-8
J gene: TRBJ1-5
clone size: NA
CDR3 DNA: TGTGCCAGCAGCTCCCGGGCAGACCTAAGCAATCAGCCCCAGCATTTT
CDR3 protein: CASSSRADLSNQPQHF

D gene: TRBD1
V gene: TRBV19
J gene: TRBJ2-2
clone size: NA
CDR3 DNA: TGTGCCAGTAGTAAACCCGGGACAGGGGGCCCCGGGGAGCTGTTTTTT
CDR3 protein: CASSKPGTGGPGELFF

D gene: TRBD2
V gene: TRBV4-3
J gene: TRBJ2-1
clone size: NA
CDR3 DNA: TGCGCCAGCAGCCAAGATCGGGCGGGAGAAGGCCCCAATGAGCAGTTCTTC
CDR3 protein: CASSQDRAGEGPNEQFF

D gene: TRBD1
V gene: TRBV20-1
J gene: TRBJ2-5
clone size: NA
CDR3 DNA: TGCGGGACAGTGATACAAGAGACCCAGTACTTC
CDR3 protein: CGTVIQETQYF

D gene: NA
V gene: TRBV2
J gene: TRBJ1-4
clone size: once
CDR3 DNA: TGTGCCAGCAGTCGGCAGCCAAATGAAAAACTGTTTTTT
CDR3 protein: CASSRQPNEKLFF

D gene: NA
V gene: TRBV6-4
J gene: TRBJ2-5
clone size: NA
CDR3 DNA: TGTGCCAGCAGTGACAGAAGGGGGGAGACCCAGTACTTC
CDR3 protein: CASSDRRGETQYF

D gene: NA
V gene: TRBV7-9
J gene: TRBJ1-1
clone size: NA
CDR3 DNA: TGTGCCAGCAGCTCTCCGGGATCGGGGGACACTGAAGCTTTCTTT
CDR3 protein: CASSSPGSGDTEAFF

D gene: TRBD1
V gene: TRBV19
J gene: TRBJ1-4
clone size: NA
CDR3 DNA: TGTGCCAGTAAAGGACAGGCGGTGGAAAAACTGTTTTTT
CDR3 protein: CASKGQAVEKLFF

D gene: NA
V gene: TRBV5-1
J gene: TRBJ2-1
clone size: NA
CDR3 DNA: TGCGCCAGCAGCTTGGCCGAGGTTGGGGAGCAGTTCTTC
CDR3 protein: CASSLAEVGEQFF

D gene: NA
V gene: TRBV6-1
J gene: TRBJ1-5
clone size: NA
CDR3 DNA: TGTGCCAGCAGTGAAGTAATTGGCAATCAGCCCCAGCATTTT
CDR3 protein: CASSEVIGNQPQHF

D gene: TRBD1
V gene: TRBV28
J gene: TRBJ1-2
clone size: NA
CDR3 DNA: TGTGCCAGCAGTCGCCGGGACAGTTTTAACTATGGCTACACCTTC
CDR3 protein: CASSRRDSFNYGYTF

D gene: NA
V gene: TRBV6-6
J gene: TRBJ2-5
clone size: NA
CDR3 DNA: TGTGCCAGCACCCCGGCCCAGGGGGGACAAGAGACCCAGTACTTC
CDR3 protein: CASTPAQGGQETQYF

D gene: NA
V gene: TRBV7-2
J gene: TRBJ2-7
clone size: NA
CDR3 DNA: TGTGCCAGCAGCTTAGCGGGCCTCTACGAGCAGTACTTC
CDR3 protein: CASSLAGLYEQYF

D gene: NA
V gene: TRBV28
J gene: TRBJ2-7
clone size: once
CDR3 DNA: TGTGCCAGCAGTTTGTCCAGGGACGAGCAGTACTTC
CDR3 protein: CASSLSRDEQYF

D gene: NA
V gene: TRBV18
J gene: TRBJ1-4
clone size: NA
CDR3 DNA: TGTGCCAGCTCACCGGGGGATCGCGGTAATGAAAAACTGTTTTTT
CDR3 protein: CASSPGDRGNEKLFF

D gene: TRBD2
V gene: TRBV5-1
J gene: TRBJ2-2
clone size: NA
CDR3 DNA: TGCGCCAGCAGCTTTTTAGCGGGAGGCGGGGAGCTGTTTTTT
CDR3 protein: CASSFLAGGGELFF

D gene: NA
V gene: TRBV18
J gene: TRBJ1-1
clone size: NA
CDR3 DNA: TGTGCCAGCTCACCGGAGGGGGGGACTGAAGCTTTCTTT
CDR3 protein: CASSPEGGTEAFF

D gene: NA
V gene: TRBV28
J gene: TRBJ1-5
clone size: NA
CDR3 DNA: TGTGCCAGCAGTTTTCGGGGGCATGGTCAGCCCCAGCATTTT
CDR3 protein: CASSFRGHGQPQHF